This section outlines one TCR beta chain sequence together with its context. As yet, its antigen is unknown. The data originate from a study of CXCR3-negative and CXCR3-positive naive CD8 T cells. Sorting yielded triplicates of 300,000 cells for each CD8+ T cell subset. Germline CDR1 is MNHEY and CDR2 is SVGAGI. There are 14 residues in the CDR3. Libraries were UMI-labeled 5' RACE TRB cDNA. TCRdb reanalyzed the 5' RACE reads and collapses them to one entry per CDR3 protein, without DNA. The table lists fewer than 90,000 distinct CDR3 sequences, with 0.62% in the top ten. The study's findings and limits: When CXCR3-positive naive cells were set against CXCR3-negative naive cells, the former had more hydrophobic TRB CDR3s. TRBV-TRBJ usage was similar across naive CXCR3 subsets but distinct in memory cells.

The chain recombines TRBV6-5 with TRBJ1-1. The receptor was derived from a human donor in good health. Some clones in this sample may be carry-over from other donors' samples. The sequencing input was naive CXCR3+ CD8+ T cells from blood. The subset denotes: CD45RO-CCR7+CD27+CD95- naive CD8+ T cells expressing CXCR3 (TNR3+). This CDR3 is CASSYSKGYTEAFF.